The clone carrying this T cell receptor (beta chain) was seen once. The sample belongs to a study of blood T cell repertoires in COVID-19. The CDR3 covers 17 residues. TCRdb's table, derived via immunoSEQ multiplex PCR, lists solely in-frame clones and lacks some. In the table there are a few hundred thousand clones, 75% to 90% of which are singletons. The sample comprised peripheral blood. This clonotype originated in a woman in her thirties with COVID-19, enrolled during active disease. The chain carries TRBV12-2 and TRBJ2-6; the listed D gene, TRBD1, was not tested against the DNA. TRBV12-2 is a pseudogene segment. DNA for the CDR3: TGTGCAAGTCGCTTTCGGACAGAACGCTCTGGGGCCAACGTCCTGACTTTC. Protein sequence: CASRFRTERSGANVLTF.